This T cell receptor (beta chain) was identified during a study of T cell repertoires in cytomegalovirus infection. In the study overall: Public TCR beta signatures marked donors with CMV infection and the matching HLA.

TCRdb itself ran the reads through MiXCR, one entry per CDR3 protein. This table has about 230,000 distinct CDR3 sequences, roughly 22% appearing once. Trimming shortened V by 6 bases and J by 2 bases, and 20 bases separated the two germline ends. Germline CDR1 reads SNHLY; CDR2 reads FYNNEI. The CDR3 is made up of 16 amino acids. Sequenced sample: CD8+ T cells from PBMCs. The V gene is TRBV2, the J gene TRBJ2-7, with D perhaps TRBD2 (7 bases). The sequence came from a human donor in good health (CMV status not recorded). Some clones in this sample may be carry-over from other donors' samples. The CDR3 reads CASSAPGAGDPYEQYF. The CDR3 DNA follows: TGTGCCAGCAGCGCCCCGGGGGCGGGGGATCCCTACGAGCAGTACTTC.